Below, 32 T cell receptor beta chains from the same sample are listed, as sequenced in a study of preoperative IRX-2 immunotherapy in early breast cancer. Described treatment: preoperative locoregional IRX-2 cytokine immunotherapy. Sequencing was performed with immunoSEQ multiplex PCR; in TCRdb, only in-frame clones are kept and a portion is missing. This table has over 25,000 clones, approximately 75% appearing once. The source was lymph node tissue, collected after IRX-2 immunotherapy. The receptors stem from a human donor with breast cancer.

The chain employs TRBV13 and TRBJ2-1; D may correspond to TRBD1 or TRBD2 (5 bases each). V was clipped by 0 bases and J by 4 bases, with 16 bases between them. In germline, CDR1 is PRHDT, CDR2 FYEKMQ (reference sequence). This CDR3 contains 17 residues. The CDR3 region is CASSLGTGTIPYNEQFF. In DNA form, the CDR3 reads TGTGCCAGCAGCTTAGGGACGGGGACCATTCCATACAATGAGCAGTTCTTC.

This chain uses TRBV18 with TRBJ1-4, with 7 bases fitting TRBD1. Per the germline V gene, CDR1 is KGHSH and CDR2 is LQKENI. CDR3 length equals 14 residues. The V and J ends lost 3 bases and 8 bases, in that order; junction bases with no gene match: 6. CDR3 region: CASSPAGTAEKLFF. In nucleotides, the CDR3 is TGTGCCAGCTCACCGGCCGGGACAGCCGAAAAACTGTTTTTT.

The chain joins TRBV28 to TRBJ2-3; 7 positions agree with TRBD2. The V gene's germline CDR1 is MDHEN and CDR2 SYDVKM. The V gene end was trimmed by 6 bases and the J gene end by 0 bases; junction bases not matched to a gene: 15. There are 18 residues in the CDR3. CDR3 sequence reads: CASSHPGLQIPSTDTQYF. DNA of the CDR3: TGTGCCAGCAGCCATCCGGGACTACAAATTCCTAGCACAGATACGCAGTATTTT.

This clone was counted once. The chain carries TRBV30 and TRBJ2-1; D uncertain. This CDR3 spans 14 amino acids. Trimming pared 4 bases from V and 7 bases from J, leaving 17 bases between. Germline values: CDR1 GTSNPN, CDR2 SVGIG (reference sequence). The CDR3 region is CAWTEFTSGNEQFF. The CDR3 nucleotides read TGTGCCTGGACCGAGTTTACAAGTGGTAATGAGCAGTTCTTC.

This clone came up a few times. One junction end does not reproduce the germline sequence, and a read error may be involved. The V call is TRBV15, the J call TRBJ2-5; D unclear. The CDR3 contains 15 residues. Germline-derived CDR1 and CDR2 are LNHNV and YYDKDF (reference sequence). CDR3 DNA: TGTGCCAGCAGCCCACGCTTGGGTCCGAGAGAGACCCAGTACTTC. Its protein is CASSPRLGPRETQYF. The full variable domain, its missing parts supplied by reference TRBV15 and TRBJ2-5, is DAMVIQNPRYQVTQFGKPVTLSCSQTLNHNVMYWYQQKSSQAPKLLFHYYDKDFNNEADTPDNFQSRRPNTSFCFLDIRSPGLGDTAMYLCASSPRLGPRETQYFGPGTRLLVL.

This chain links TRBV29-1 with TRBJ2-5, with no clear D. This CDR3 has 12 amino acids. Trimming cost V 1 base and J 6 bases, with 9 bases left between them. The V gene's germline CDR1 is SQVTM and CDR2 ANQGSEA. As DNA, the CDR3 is TGCAGCGTTGAAGGGGGATCACAGACCCAGTACTTC. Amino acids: CSVEGGSQTQYF.

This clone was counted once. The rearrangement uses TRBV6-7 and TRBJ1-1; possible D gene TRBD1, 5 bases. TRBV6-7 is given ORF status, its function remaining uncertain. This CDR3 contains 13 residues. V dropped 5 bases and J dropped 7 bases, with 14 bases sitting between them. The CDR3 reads CASSLAGRGEAFF. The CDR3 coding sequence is TGTGCCAGCAGTCTTGCAGGGCGCGGTGAAGCTTTCTTT.

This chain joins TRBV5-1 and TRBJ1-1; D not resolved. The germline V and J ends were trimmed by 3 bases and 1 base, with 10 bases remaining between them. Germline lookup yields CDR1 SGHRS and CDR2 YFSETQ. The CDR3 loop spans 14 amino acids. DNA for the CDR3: TGCGCCAGCAGCTGGGGTGTTGAGAACACTGAAGCTTTCTTT. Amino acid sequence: CASSWGVENTEAFF. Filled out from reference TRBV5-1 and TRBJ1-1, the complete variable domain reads KAGVTQTPRYLIKTRGQQVTLSCSPISGHRSVSWYQQTPGQGLQFLFEYFSETQRNKGNFPGRFSGRQFSNSRSEMNVSTLELGDSALYLCASSWGVENTEAFFGQGTRLTVV.

This CDR3 reads CASSIDFRDRGDEQYF. In DNA form, the CDR3 reads TGTGCCAGTAGTATAGATTTTCGGGACAGAGGCGACGAGCAGTACTTC. This rearrangement joins TRBV19 to TRBJ2-7, with 7 bases that match TRBD1. The CDR3 has 16 residues. J lost 5 bases, V lost 0 bases, and 10 bases had no gene match. Germline-derived CDR1 and CDR2 are LNHDA and SQIVND (reference sequence).

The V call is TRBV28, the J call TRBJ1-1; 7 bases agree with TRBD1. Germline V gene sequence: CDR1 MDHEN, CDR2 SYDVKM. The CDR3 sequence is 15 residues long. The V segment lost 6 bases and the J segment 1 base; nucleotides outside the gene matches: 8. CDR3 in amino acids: CASRAGDSRNTEAFF. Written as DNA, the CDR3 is TGTGCCAGCAGGGCAGGGGACAGTAGGAACACTGAAGCTTTCTTT.

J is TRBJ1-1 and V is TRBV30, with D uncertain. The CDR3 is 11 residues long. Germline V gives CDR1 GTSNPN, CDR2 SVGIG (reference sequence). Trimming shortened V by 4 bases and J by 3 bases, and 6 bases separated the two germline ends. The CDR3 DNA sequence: TGTGCCTGGAACCCCTACACTGAAGCTTTCTTT. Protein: CAWNPYTEAFF.

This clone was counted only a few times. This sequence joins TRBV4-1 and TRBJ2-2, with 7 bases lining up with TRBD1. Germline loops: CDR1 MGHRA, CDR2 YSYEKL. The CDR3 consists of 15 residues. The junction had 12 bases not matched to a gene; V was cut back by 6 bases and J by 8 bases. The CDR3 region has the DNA TGCGCCAGCAGTCGCCCGATCCCGGGACAGGGGGAGCTGTTTTTT. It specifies CASSRPIPGQGELFF.

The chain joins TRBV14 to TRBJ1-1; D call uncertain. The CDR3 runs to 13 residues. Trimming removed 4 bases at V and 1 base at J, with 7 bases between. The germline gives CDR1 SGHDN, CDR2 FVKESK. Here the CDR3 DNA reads TGTGCCAGCAGCCGACACCGGAACACTGAAGCTTTCTTT. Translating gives CASSRHRNTEAFF.

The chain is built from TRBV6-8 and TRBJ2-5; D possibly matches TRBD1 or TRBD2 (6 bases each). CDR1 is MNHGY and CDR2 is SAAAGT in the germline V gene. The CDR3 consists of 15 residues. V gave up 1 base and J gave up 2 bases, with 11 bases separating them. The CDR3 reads CASSYLRGQQETQYF. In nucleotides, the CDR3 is TGTGCCAGCAGTTACTTGCGGGGACAACAAGAGACCCAGTACTTC.

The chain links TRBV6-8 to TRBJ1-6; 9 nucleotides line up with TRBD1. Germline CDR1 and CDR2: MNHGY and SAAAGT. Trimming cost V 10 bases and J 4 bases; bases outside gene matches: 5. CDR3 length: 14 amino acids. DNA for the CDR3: TGTGCCACCAACAGGGGGCCTTATAATTCACCCCTCCACTTT. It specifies CATNRGPYNSPLHF.

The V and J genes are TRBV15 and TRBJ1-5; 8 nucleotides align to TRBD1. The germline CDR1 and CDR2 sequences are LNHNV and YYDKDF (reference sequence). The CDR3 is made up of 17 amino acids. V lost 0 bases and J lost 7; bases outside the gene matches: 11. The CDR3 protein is CATSRDKDRAHGQPQHF. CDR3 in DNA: TGTGCCACCAGCAGAGATAAGGACAGGGCTCACGGGCAGCCCCAGCATTTT.

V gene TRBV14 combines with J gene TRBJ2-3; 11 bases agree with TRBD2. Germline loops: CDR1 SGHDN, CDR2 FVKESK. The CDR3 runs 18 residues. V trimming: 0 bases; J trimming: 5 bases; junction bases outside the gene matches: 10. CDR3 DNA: TGTGCCAGCAGCCAAGATGCCTTTAGCGGGGGGGCGAGAGATACGCAGTATTTT. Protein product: CASSQDAFSGGARDTQYF.

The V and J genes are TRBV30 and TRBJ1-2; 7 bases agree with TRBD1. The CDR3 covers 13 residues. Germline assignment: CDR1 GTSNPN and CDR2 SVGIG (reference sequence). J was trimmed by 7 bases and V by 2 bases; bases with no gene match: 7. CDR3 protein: CAWSSNWDSGYTF. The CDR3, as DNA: TGTGCCTGGAGTTCAAACTGGGACAGTGGCTACACCTTC.

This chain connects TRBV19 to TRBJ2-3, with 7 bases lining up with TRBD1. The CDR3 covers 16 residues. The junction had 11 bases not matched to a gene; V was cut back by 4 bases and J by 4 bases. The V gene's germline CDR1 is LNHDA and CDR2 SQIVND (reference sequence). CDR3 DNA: TGTGCCAGTAGTAAAGGGGGACAGAACGGCGCAGATACGCAGTATTTT. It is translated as CASSKGGQNGADTQYF.

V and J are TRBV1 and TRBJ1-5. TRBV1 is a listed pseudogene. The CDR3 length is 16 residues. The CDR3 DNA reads TGCGCCAGCAGCCAAAGGATACAGGGAGGAGATCAGCCCCAGCATTTT. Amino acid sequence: CASSQRIQGGDQPQHF.

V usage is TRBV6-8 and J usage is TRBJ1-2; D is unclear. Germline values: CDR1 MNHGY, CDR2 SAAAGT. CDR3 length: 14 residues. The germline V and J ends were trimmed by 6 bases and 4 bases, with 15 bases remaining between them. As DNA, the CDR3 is TGTGCCAGCAGCCCCCTCGGTATGTTCTATGGCTACACCTTC. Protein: CASSPLGMFYGYTF.

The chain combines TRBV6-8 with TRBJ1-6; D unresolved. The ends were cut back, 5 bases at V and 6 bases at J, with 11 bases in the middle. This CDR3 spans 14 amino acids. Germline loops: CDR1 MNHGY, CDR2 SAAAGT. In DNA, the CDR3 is TGTGCCAGCAGTGAGTACAGCCGTAATTCACCCCTCCACTTT. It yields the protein CASSEYSRNSPLHF.

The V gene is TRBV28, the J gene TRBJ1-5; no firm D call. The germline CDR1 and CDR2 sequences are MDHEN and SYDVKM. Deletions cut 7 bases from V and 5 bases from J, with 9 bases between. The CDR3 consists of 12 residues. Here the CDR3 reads CASMTGDQPQHF. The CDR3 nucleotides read TGTGCCAGCATGACCGGAGATCAGCCCCAGCATTTT.

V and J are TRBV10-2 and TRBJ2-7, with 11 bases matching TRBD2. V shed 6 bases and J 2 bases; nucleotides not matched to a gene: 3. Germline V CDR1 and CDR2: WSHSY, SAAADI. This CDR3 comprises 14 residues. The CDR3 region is CASRLAGATYEQYV. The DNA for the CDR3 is TGCGCCAGCAGACTAGCGGGGGCCACCTACGAGCAGTACGTC.

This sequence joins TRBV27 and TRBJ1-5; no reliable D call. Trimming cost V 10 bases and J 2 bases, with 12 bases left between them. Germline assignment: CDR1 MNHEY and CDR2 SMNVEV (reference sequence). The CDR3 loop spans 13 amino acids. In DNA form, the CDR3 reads TGTGCCACCCAGGCGGACGGCAATCAGCCCCAGCATTTT. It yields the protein CATQADGNQPQHF.

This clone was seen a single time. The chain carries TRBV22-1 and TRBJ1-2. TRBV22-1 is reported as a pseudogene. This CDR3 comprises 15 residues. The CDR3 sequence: CASSFLGTTNYGYTF. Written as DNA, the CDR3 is TGTGCCAGCAGTTTTTTGGGGACTACTAACTATGGCTACACCTTC.

The CDR3 DNA is TGTGCCAGCTCACCTTTTCCAGAACAGCCCCAGCATTTT. Its protein is CASSPFPEQPQHF. The V call is TRBV18, the J call TRBJ1-5; D uncertain. Trimming pared 3 bases from V and 7 bases from J, leaving 10 bases between. In germline, CDR1 is KGHSH, CDR2 LQKENI. The CDR3 loop spans 13 amino acids.

CDR3 bases: TGCGCCAGCAGCCAAGACGGGGGGGTAATTCAGCCCCAGCATTTT. This encodes CASSQDGGVIQPQHF. This chain connects TRBV1 to TRBJ1-5. TRBV1 is assigned pseudogene status. The CDR3 has 15 amino acids.

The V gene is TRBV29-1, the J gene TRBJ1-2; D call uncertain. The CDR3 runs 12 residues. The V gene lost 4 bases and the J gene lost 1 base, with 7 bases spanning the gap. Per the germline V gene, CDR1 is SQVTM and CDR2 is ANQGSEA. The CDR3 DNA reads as TGCAGCGTTGGAGGTTTTAACTATGGCTACACCTTC. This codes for CSVGGFNYGYTF.

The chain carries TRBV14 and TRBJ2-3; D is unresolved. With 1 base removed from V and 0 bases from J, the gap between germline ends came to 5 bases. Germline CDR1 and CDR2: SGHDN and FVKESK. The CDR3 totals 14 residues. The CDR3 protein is CASSQGQSTDTQYF. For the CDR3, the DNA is TGTGCCAGCAGCCAAGGTCAGAGCACAGATACGCAGTATTTT.

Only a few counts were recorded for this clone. The CDR3 nucleotides are TGTGCCAGTAGCCTCGACCGGAGCTCCTATAATTCACCCCTCCACTTT. This encodes CASSLDRSSYNSPLHF. The gene calls are TRBV19 and TRBJ1-6; D is ambiguous. CDR3 length: 16 residues. Germline-derived CDR1 and CDR2 are LNHDA and SQIVND (reference sequence). The V end was cut by 6 bases, the J end by 0 bases, with 12 bases between.

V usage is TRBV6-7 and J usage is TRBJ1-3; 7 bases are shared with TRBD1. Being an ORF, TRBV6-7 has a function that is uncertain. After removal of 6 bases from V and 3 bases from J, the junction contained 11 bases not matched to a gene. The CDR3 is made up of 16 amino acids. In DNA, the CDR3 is TGTGCCAGCAGCCCCCGGACAGGTTTGGGTGGAAACACCATATATTTT. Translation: CASSPRTGLGGNTIYF.